This TCR beta chain was retrieved from a study of early T cells in non-severe SARS-CoV-2 infection. This clonotype has at least ten counts. Germline CDR1 reads PRHDT; CDR2 reads FYEKMQ (reference sequence). The CDR3 is made up of 15 amino acids. After removal of 4 bases from V and 5 bases from J, the junction contained 7 bases not matched to a gene. MiXCR was run by TCRdb on the 5' RACE reads, yielding one entry per CDR3 protein. Seen here are 20,000 to 25,000 distinct CDR3 sequences, more than 4% observed once, and the top ten hold around 4.5%. This sequence joins TRBV13 and TRBJ2-1, with TRBD2 matching 8 bases. The sample taken for sequencing was whole blood. The receptor's source is an adult who was a healthcare worker with PCR-confirmed SARS-CoV-2 infection or an uninfected control (not recorded which). The CDR3 DNA sequence: TGTGCCAGCAGCTCCCCGGGGGGGTCCAACAATGAGCAGTTCTTC. This translates into CASSSPGGSNNEQFF.